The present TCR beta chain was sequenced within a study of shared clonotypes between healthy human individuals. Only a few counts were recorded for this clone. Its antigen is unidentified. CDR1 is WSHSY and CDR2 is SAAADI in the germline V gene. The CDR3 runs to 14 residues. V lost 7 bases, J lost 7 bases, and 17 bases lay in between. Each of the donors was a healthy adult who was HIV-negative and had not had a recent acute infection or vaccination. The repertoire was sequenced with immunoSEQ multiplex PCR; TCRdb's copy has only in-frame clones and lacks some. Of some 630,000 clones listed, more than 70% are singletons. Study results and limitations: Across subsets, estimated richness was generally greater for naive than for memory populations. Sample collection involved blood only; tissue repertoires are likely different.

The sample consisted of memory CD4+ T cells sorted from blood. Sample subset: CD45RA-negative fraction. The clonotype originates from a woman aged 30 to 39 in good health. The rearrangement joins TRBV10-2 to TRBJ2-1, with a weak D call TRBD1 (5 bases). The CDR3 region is CASIEQDGWNEQFF. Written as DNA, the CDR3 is TGCGCCAGCATCGAACAGGACGGATGGAATGAGCAGTTCTTC.